This record concerns one TCR beta chain sequence. Antigen unknown. Once obtained from cultured CD4+ T cells, the DNA was sequenced using the Oncomine TCR Beta short-read assay. Researchers extracted genomic DNA from CD4+ T cells that had been cultured. From the PCR reads, TCRdb called clonotypes with MiXCR, one entry per CDR3 protein. The sample includes about 20,000 distinct CDR3 sequences, roughly 50% of them seen just once. This entry comes from a study of vaccination and CD4 T cells after COVID-19. Stated treatment: roughly ten-day PBMC culture with coronavirus spike peptide pools or control peptides (ViraFEST assay). ViraFEST expanded antigen-specific T cells with peptide pools, then sequenced TCRs. Patients returned positive PCR results between March and December 2020, earlier than US Alpha, Beta and Delta variants. Germline loops: CDR1 DFQATT, CDR2 SNEGSKA (reference sequence). V was cut by 6 bases and J by 1 base, with 10 bases left in between. The CDR3 runs to 13 residues.

What was sequenced was cultured CD4+ T cells from blood. This receptor was identified in a human donor with COVID-19. The chain couples TRBV20-1 to TRBJ1-5; D might be TRBD1 (5 bases). The CDR3 loop is CSAQAGSNQPQHF. The CDR3 region has the DNA TGCAGTGCCCAGGCAGGGAGCAATCAGCCCCAGCATTTT.